The 25 T cell receptor beta chains below come from one sample, sequenced in a study of blood T cell repertoires in COVID-19. Using immunoSEQ multiplex PCR, the repertoire was profiled, and TCRdb retains in-frame clones only, with some absent. The sample gives about 83,000 clones, approximately 86% of which show up once; 22% is in the top ten. The material sequenced was peripheral blood. These receptors were collected from a woman at least 80 years old in a cohort sampled during active or convalescent COVID-19.

In its sample, this clone was seen a few times. The chain uses TRBV11-3 and TRBJ2-1; 8 bases are a match to TRBD2. Trimming took 5 bases from V and 0 from J; bases not matched to a gene: 15. The CDR3 has 19 amino acids. Per germline, CDR1 SGHNT and CDR2 YENEEA. CDR3 amino acids: CASSLRGTSGGSSYNEQFF. CDR3 coding DNA: TGTGCCAGCAGCCTTAGAGGCACTAGCGGAGGGAGCTCCTACAATGAGCAGTTCTTC.

V usage is TRBV5-1 and J usage is TRBJ1-2; TRBD1 might be the D (6 bases). V lost 4 bases, J lost 6 bases, and 13 bases lay in between. The CDR3 runs 13 residues. The germline V gene encodes CDR1 SGHRS and CDR2 YFSETQ. The CDR3 region is CASSLQGFDGYTF. DNA for the CDR3: TGCGCCAGCAGCCTACAGGGTTTCGATGGCTACACCTTC. Based on the CDR3 plus reference TRBV5-1 and TRBJ1-2, the full variable domain is KAGVTQTPRYLIKTRGQQVTLSCSPISGHRSVSWYQQTPGQGLQFLFEYFSETQRNKGNFPGRFSGRQFSNSRSEMNVSTLELGDSALYLCASSLQGFDGYTFGSGTRLTVV.

CDR3 nucleotides: TGTGCCAGCCGAAGCCAGCGGAGCCACTCTGGGGCCAACGTCCTGACTTTC. Amino acid sequence: CASRSQRSHSGANVLTF. The chain has TRBV3-1 (or the pseudogene TRBV3-2) and TRBJ2-6; D is perhaps TRBD2 (5 bases). The germline CDR1 and CDR2 sequences are LGHDT and YNNKEL (reference sequence). V gave up 8 bases and J gave up 0 bases, with 17 bases separating them. The CDR3 has 17 amino acids.

The chain links TRBV30 to TRBJ1-2; 7 bases line up with TRBD1. CDR1 is GTSNPN and CDR2 is SVGIG in the germline V gene (reference sequence). Trimming cost V 6 bases and J 8 bases; bases outside gene matches: 15. This CDR3 has 14 residues. The DNA for the CDR3 is TGTGCCTGCAATCGACAGGGCGCTTGGGGAGGCTACACCTTC. It encodes CACNRQGAWGGYTF.

The chain combines TRBV30 with TRBJ1-4; D is unclear. Germline V lookup: CDR1 GTSNPN, CDR2 SVGIG (reference sequence). Between the trimmed V and J ends, which lost 0 bases and 8 bases, there was a span of 13 bases. The CDR3 is 14 residues long. The chain's CDR3 is CAWSVGGPQEKLFF. The CDR3 DNA is TGTGCCTGGAGTGTCGGAGGCCCCCAGGAAAAACTGTTTTTT.

The V and J genes are TRBV7-9 and TRBJ2-2; 13 bases match TRBD2. From germline, CDR1 is SEHNR and CDR2 FQNEAQ (reference sequence). The CDR3 consists of 16 residues. J gave up 2 bases and V 9 bases, and 6 bases lay outside the gene matches. The CDR3 reads CARETSGRSNTGELFF. CDR3 in DNA: TGTGCCAGAGAGACTAGCGGGAGGTCTAACACCGGGGAGCTGTTTTTT.

The chain uses TRBV23-1 and TRBJ2-7; TRBD1 is a possible D gene (5 bases). TRBV23-1 is an ORF; its function is uncertain. This CDR3 is built from 14 residues. V was cut by 8 bases and J by 0 bases, with 14 bases left in between. The chain's CDR3 is CASEQDFSSYEQYV. The CDR3 DNA reads TGCGCCAGCGAACAGGATTTCAGCTCCTACGAGCAGTACGTC.

The sample holds a few counts of this clone. The CDR3 nucleotides are TGTGCCAGCAGAAAGGGAGGCCTTAGAGATTCACCCCTCCACTTT. Protein product: CASRKGGLRDSPLHF. V is TRBV6-5 and J is TRBJ1-6; unclear D gene. Trimming removed 6 bases from V and 8 bases from J, with 17 bases in between. CDR1 is MNHEY, CDR2 SVGAGI, per germline. The CDR3 is 15 residues long.

This clone has just a few counts. The chain uses TRBV4-2 and TRBJ2-7, with D perhaps matching TRBD2 (6 bases). Deletions cut 0 bases from V and 6 bases from J, with 18 bases between. Germline V gene data show CDR1 as LGHNA and CDR2 as YNFKEQ. This CDR3 region has 16 residues. The CDR3 DNA reads as TGTGCCAGCAGCCAAGACGGGGCAGGAGGGTACCGCGAGCAGTACTTC. It yields the protein CASSQDGAGGYREQYF.

This chain connects TRBV12-3 or TRBV12-4 to TRBJ1-2; D call uncertain. V shed 5 bases and J shed 9 bases, with 13 bases lying between them. There are 12 residues in the CDR3. CDR3 sequence reads: CASSPNRFSYTF. The CDR3, as DNA: TGTGCCAGCAGTCCCAATCGGTTCAGCTACACCTTC.

The rearrangement uses TRBV5-1 and TRBJ2-5; D may be TRBD1 (6 bases). V was pared by 0 bases and J by 3 bases, with 6 bases between. The CDR3 is made up of 13 amino acids. Germline lookup yields CDR1 SGHRS and CDR2 YFSETQ. The CDR3 region is CASSLDREETQYF. The DNA of the CDR3 is TGCGCCAGCAGCTTGGACAGGGAAGAGACCCAGTACTTC.

The chain couples TRBV10-3 to TRBJ2-2, with D hard to call. The CDR3 runs to 17 residues. Trimming left V 3 bases short and J 5 bases short, with 19 bases between. From germline, CDR1 is ENHRY and CDR2 SYGVKD. The CDR3: CAISDAVGDYGTGELFF. CDR3 nucleotide sequence: TGTGCCATCAGTGATGCGGTCGGCGATTACGGGACCGGGGAGCTGTTTTTT.

V is TRBV12-5 and J is TRBJ1-2; TRBD1 agrees at 8 bases. The CDR3 is made up of 14 amino acids. V trimming: 4 bases; J trimming: 7 bases; junction bases outside the gene matches: 8. Germline V gives CDR1 LGHNT, CDR2 FRNRAP. The CDR3, as DNA: TGTGCTAGTGGTTCCTTAAGGACAGGGAGTGGCTACACCTTC. It translates to CASGSLRTGSGYTF. The complete variable domain, with remaining parts taken from reference TRBV12-5 and TRBJ1-2, reads DARVTQTPRHKVTEMGQEVTMRCQPILGHNTVFWYRQTMMQGLELLAYFRNRAPLDDSGMPKDRFSAEMPDATLATLKIQPSEPRDSAVYFCASGSLRTGSGYTFGSGTRLTVV.

J is TRBJ2-5 and V is TRBV30, with D perhaps matching TRBD1 (6 bases). The CDR3 loop spans 15 amino acids. V gave up 0 bases and J gave up 5 bases, with 16 bases separating them. Germline V gene data show CDR1 as GTSNPN and CDR2 as SVGIG (reference sequence). The CDR3 DNA sequence: TGTGCCTGGAGTGTTGGACAGTCTGGCGGGGAGACCCAGTACTTC. This codes for CAWSVGQSGGETQYF.

The rearrangement links TRBV6-5 to TRBJ2-3; TRBD1 matches 11 bases. J lost 4 bases, V lost 4 bases, and 4 bases had no gene match. The CDR3 covers 15 residues. CDR1 is MNHEY, CDR2 SVGAGI, per germline. The chain's CDR3 is CASSSWTGGADTQYF. CDR3 nucleotide sequence: TGTGCCAGCAGTTCCTGGACAGGGGGCGCAGATACGCAGTATTTT.

The genes are TRBV9 and TRBJ2-7, with a tentative D call TRBD2 (5 bases). There are 13 residues in the CDR3. V gave up 6 bases and J gave up 3 bases, with 13 bases separating them. Germline CDR1 is SGDLS and CDR2 is YYNGEE. CDR3 amino acids: CASNPDGLYEQYF. DNA of the CDR3: TGTGCCAGCAACCCAGACGGACTCTACGAGCAGTACTTC.

V usage is TRBV5-1 and J usage is TRBJ2-2; TRBD1 aligns across 9 bases. CDR1 is SGHRS and CDR2 is YFSETQ in the germline V gene. The CDR3 contains 16 residues. J was trimmed by 2 bases and V by 4 bases; bases with no gene match: 6. CDR3 coding DNA: TGCGCCAGCAGCCGGCAGGGACAGGGAAACACCGGGGAGCTGTTTTTT. Translated: CASSRQGQGNTGELFF.

The CDR3 loop reads CSASPDRYEKLFF. The CDR3 DNA follows: TGCAGTGCTAGTCCCGACAGATATGAAAAACTGTTTTTT. This sequence joins TRBV20-1 and TRBJ1-4; the D gene is possibly TRBD1 (5 bases). The CDR3 spans 13 residues. Germline V gene sequence: CDR1 DFQATT, CDR2 SNEGSKA (reference sequence). V was cut by 3 bases and J by 6 bases, with 11 bases left in between.

The chain is built from TRBV12-5 and TRBJ2-2, with D maybe TRBD2 (5 bases). CDR1 and CDR2 from the germline V gene are LGHNT and FRNRAP. V dropped 1 base and J dropped 4 bases, with 7 bases sitting between them. The CDR3 is 14 residues long. CDR3 sequence: CASGLGAGTGELFF. CDR3 DNA sequence: TGTGCTAGTGGTTTGGGGGCGGGCACCGGGGAGCTGTTTTTT.

The chain employs TRBV2 and TRBJ2-6; 10 bases map to TRBD1. The CDR3 has 14 residues. Germline V gene lookup returns CDR1 SNHLY and CDR2 FYNNEI. Germline trimming cut 8 bases from V and 6 bases from J; bases unmatched to any gene: 4. Here the CDR3 reads CASCGQGEANVLTF. CDR3 DNA sequence: TGTGCCAGCTGTGGACAGGGGGAGGCCAACGTCCTGACTTTC.

The rearrangement uses TRBV18 and TRBJ2-1; 7 positions agree with TRBD2. J lost 3 bases, V lost 1 base, and 9 bases had no gene match. Germline CDR1 is KGHSH and CDR2 is LQKENI. The CDR3 covers 17 residues. CDR3 amino acids: CASSPRGAGANYNEQFF. DNA of the CDR3: TGTGCCAGCTCACCACGGGGTGCGGGAGCGAACTACAATGAGCAGTTCTTC. Based on the CDR3 plus reference TRBV18 and TRBJ2-1, the full variable domain is NAGVMQNPRHLVRRRGQEARLRCSPMKGHSHVYWYRQLPEEGLKFMVYLQKENIIDESGMPKERFSAEFPKEGPSILRIQQVVRGDSAAYFCASSPRGAGANYNEQFFGPGTRLTVL.

The V call is TRBV27, the J call TRBJ1-6; unclear D gene. CDR3 length: 13 amino acids. Germline loops: CDR1 MNHEY, CDR2 SMNVEV (reference sequence). Trimming removed 5 bases at V and 3 bases at J, with 5 bases between. CDR3 region: CASSERYNSPLHF. The CDR3 region has the DNA TGTGCCAGCAGTGAGCGCTATAATTCACCCCTCCACTTT.

The chain employs TRBV4-1 and TRBJ1-4; 7 nucleotides match TRBD1. V trimming: 4 bases; J trimming: 2 bases; junction bases outside the gene matches: 13. The CDR3 runs 18 residues. In germline, CDR1 is MGHRA, CDR2 YSYEKL. CDR3 coding DNA: TGCGCCAGCAGCCCTACCCCACAGGGGAGACCGACTAATGAAAAACTGTTTTTT. Encoded protein: CASSPTPQGRPTNEKLFF.

V is TRBV6-2 or TRBV6-3 and J is TRBJ1-1; D unclear. V lost 5 bases and J 4 bases, leaving 14 bases between the germline ends. Germline CDR1 reads MNHEY; CDR2 reads SVGEGT. This CDR3 contains 14 residues. CDR3 coding DNA: TGTGCCAGCAGTACCCGACGGCAGGTCACTGAAGCTTTCTTT. Translating gives CASSTRRQVTEAFF.

This clone was seen a few times. V usage is TRBV5-1 and J usage is TRBJ1-6, with D unclear. Germline loops: CDR1 SGHRS, CDR2 YFSETQ. This CDR3 has 14 residues. The germline V and J ends were trimmed by 4 bases and 9 bases, with 14 bases remaining between them. CDR3 loop: CASSPGREGSPLHF. CDR3 DNA sequence: TGCGCCAGCAGCCCCGGGAGGGAGGGTTCACCCCTCCACTTT.